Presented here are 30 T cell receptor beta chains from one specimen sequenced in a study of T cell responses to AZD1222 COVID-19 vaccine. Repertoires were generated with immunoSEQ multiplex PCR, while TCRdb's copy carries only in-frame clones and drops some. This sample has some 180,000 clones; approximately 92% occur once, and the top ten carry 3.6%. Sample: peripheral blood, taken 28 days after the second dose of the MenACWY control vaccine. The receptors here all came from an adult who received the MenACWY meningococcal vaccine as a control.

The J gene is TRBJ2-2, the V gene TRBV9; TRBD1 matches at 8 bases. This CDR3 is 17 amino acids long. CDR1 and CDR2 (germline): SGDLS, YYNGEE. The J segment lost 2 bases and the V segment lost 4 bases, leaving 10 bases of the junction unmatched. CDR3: CASSTSPDRDNTGELFF. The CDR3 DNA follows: TGTGCCAGCAGCACCTCCCCGGACAGGGACAACACCGGGGAGCTGTTTTTT.

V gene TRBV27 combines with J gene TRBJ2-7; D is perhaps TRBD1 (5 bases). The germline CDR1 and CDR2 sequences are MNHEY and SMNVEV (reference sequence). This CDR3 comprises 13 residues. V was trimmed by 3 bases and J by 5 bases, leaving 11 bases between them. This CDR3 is CASSFVWGHEQYF. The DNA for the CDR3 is TGTGCCAGCAGTTTTGTCTGGGGCCACGAGCAGTACTTC.

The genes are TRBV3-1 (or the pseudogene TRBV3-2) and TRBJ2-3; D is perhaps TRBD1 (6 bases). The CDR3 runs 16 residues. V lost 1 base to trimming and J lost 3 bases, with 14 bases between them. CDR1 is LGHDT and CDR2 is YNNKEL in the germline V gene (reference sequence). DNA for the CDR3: TGTGCCAGCAGCCAAGGTCCAGGGGAAGGGACAGATACGCAGTATTTT. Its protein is CASSQGPGEGTDTQYF.

In DNA, the CDR3 is TGTGCCAGCAAGGTTCCCGGGGGATCGGGCTACACCTTC. Amino acids: CASKVPGGSGYTF. This sequence joins TRBV27 and TRBJ1-2; weak D call: TRBD1 (5 bases). The CDR3 has 13 amino acids. The germline V gene encodes CDR1 MNHEY and CDR2 SMNVEV (reference sequence). V lost 7 bases and J lost 8, with 17 bases in between.

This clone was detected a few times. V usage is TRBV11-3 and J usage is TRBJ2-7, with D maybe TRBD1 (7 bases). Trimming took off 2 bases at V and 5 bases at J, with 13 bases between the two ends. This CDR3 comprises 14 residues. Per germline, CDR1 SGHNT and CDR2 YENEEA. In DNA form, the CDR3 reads TGTGCCAGCAGCTTACGGCAGGGGGGAGACGAGCAGTACTTC. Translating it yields CASSLRQGGDEQYF.

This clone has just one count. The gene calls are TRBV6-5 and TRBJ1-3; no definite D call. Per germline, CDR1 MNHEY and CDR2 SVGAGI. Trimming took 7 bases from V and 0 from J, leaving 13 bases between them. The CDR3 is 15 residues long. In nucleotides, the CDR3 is TGTGCCAGCATCCCTACCCTCTTCTCTGGAAACACCATATATTTT. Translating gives CASIPTLFSGNTIYF.

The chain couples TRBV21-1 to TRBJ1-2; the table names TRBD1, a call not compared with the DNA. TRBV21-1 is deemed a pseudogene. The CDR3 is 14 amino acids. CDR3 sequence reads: CASSKEDRGYGYTF. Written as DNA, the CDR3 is TGTGCCAGCAGCAAAGAGGACAGGGGCTATGGCTACACCTTC.

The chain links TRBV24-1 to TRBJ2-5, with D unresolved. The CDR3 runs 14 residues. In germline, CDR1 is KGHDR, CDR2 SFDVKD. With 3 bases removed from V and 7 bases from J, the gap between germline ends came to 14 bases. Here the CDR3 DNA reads TGTGCCACCAGTGATACGGGCCCCTGGGGGACCCAGTACTTC. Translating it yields CATSDTGPWGTQYF.

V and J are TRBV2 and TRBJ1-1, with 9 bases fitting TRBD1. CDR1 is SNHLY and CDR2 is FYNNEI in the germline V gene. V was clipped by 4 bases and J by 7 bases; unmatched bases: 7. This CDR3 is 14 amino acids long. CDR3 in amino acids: CASSGDRAVSEAFF. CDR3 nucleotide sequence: TGTGCCAGCAGTGGGGACAGGGCCGTGAGTGAAGCTTTCTTT.

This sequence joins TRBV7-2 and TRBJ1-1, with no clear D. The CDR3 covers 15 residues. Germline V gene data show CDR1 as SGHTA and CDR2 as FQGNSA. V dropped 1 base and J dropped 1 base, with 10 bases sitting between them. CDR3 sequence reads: CASSLGLLRNTEAFF. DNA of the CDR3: TGTGCCAGCAGCTTAGGGCTGCTGAGGAACACTGAAGCTTTCTTT.

The CDR3: CASSLALLGRGGEAFF. In DNA form, the CDR3 reads TGTGCCAGCAGCTTAGCCCTTTTGGGAAGGGGAGGTGAAGCTTTCTTT. This chain connects TRBV11-2 to TRBJ1-1, with a possible D match to TRBD1 (5 bases). V lost 1 base and J lost 7, with 19 bases in between. Germline loops: CDR1 SGHAT, CDR2 FQNNGV. The CDR3 length is 16 residues. Filled out from reference TRBV11-2 and TRBJ1-1, the complete variable domain reads EAGVAQSPRYKIIEKRQSVAFWCNPISGHATLYWYQQILGQGPKLLIQFQNNGVVDDSQLPKDRFSAERLKGVDSTLKIQPAKLEDSAVYLCASSLALLGRGGEAFFGQGTRLTVV.

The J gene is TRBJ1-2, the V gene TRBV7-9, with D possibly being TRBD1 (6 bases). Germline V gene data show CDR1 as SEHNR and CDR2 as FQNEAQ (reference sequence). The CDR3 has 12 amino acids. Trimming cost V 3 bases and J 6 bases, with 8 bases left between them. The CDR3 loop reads CASSFNRDGYTF. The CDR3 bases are TGTGCCAGCAGCTTTAACAGGGATGGCTACACCTTC.

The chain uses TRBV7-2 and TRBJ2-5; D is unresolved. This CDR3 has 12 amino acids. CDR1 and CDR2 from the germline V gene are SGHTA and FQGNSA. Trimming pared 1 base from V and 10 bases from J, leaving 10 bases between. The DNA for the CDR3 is TGTGCCAGCAGCTTAGATAGGACCCGCCAGTACTTC. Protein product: CASSLDRTRQYF.

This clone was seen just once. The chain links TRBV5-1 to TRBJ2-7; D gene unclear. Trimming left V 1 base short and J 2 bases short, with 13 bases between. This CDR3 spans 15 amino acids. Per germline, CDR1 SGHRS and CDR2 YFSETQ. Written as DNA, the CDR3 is TGCGCCAGCAGCTTGATTGTAACAGCCACCTACGAGCAGTACTTC. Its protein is CASSLIVTATYEQYF.

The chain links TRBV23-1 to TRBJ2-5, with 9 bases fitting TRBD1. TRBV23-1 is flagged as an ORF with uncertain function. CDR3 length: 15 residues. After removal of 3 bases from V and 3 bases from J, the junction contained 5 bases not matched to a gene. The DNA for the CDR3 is TGCGCCAGCAGTCAGGCCGGGACAGGGAAAGAGACCCAGTACTTC. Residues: CASSQAGTGKETQYF.

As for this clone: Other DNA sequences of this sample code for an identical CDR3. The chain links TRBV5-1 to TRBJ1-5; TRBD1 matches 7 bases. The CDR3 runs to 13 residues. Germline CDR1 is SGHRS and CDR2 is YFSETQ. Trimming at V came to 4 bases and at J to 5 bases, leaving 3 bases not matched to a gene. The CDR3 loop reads CASSLGTDQPQHF. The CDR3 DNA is TGCGCCAGCAGCCTGGGGACAGATCAGCCCCAGCATTTT.

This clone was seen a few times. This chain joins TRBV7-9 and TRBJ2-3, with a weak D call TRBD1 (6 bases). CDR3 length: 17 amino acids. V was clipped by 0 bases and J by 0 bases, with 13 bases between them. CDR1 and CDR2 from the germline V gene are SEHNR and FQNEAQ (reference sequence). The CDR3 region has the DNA TGTGCCAGCAGCTTAGCGTGGGACACCTCTAGCACAGATACGCAGTATTTT. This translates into CASSLAWDTSSTDTQYF.

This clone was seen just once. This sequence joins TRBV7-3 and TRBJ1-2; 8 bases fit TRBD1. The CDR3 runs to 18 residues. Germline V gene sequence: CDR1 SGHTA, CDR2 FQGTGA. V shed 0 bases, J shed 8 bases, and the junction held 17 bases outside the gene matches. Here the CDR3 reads CASSLTSAGGNFGRGYTF. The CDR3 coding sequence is TGTGCCAGCAGCTTAACGTCGGCAGGGGGCAACTTTGGTCGCGGCTACACCTTC.

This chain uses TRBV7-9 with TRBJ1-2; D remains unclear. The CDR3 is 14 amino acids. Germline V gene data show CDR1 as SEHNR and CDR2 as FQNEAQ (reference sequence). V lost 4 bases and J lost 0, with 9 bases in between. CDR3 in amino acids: CASSSRTPNYGYTF. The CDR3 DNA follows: TGTGCCAGCAGCTCGCGGACTCCTAACTATGGCTACACCTTC.

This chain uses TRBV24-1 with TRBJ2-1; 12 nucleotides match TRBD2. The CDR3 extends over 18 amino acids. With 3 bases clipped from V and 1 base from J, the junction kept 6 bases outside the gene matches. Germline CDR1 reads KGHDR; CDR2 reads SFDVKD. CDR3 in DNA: TGTGCCACCAGTGATCAGAGACTAGCGGGAGCGTCCTACAATGAGCAGTTCTTC. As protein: CATSDQRLAGASYNEQFF.

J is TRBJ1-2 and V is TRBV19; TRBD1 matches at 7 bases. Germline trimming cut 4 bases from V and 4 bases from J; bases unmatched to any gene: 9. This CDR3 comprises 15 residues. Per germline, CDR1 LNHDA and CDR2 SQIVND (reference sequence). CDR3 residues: CASSRRDSSSYGYTF. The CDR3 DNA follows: TGTGCCAGTAGTAGGCGGGACAGTTCTAGCTATGGCTACACCTTC.

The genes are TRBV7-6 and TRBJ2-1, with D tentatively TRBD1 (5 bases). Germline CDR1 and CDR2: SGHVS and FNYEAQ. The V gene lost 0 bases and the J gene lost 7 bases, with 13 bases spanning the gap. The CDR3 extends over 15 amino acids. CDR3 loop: CASSLALGPENEQFF. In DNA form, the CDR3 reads TGTGCCAGCAGCTTAGCGTTGGGGCCTGAAAATGAGCAGTTCTTC.

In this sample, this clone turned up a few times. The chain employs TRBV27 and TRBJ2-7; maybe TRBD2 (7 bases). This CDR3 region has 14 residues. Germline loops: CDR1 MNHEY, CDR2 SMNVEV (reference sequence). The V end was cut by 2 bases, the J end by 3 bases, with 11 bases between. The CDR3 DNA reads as TGTGCCAGCAGTTTAACGGGGGGCCGCTACGAGCAGTACTTC. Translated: CASSLTGGRYEQYF.

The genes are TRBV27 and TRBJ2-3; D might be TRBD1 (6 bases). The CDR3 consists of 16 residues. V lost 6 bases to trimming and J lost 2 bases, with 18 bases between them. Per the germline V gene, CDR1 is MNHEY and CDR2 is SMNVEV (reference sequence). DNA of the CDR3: TGTGCCAGCAGATCCCCCTACAGGGAATCCACAGATACGCAGTATTTT. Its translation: CASRSPYRESTDTQYF.

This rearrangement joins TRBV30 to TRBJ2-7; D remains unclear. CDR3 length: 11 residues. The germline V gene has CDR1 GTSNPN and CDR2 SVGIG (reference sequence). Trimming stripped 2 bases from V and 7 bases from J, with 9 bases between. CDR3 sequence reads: CAWSLLGEQYF. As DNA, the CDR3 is TGTGCCTGGAGTCTTCTTGGAGAGCAGTACTTC.

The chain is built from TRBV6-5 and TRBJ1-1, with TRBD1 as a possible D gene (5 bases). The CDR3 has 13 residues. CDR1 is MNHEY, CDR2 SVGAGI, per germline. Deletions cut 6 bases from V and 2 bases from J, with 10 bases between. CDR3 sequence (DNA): TGTGCCAGCAGGTGGCAGGGTAACACTGAAGCTTTCTTT. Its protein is CASRWQGNTEAFF.

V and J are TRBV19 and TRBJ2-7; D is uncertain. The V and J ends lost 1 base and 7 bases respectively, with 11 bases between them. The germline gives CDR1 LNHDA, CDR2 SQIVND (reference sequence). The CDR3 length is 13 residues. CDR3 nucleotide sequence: TGTGCCAGTAGTATAGGTTTTGGTGGGGAGCAGTACTTC. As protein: CASSIGFGGEQYF. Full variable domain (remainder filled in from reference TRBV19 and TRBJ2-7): DGGITQSPKYLFRKEGQNVTLSCEQNLNHDAMYWYRQDPGQGLRLIYYSQIVNDFQKGDIAEGYSVSREKKESFPLTVTSAQKNPTAFYLCASSIGFGGEQYFGPGTRLTVT.

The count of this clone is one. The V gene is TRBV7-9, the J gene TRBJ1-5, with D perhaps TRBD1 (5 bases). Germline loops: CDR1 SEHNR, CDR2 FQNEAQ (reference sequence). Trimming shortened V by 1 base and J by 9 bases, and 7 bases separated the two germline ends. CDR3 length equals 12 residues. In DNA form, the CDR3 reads TGTGCCAGCAGCTTAGGGGGGAGGCCCCAGCATTTT. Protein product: CASSLGGRPQHF. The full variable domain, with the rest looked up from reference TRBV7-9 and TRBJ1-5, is DTGVSQNPRHKITKRGQNVTFRCDPISEHNRLYWYRQTLGQGPEFLTYFQNEAQLEKSRLLSDRFSAERPKGSFSTLEIQRTEQGDSAMYLCASSLGGRPQHFGDGTRLSIL.

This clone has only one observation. The CDR3 region has the DNA TGTGCCAGCTCATCATCAGCGGGAGCGAACACCGGGGAGCTGTTTTTT. It is translated as CASSSSAGANTGELFF. J is TRBJ2-2 and V is TRBV18; the match to TRBD2 covers 8 bases. CDR1 is KGHSH and CDR2 is LQKENI in the germline V gene. After removal of 5 bases from V and 0 bases from J, the junction contained 5 bases not matched to a gene. The CDR3 consists of 16 residues.

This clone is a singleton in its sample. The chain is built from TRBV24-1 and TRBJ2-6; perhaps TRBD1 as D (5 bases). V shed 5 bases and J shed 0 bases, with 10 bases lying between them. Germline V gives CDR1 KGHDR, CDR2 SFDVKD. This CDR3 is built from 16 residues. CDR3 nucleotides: TGTGCCACCAGTGTTTCCAGGGCCTCTGGGGCCAACGTCCTGACTTTC. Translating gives CATSVSRASGANVLTF.